A single sample gave rise to the 4 T cell receptor beta chains below, sequenced in a study of blood T cell repertoires in COVID-19. The repertoire was sequenced with immunoSEQ multiplex PCR; TCRdb's copy has only in-frame clones and lacks some. This sample has around 200,000 clones; 85% to 90% occur once, and the top ten carry roughly 9.8%. Material: peripheral blood. These receptors all stem from an older woman with COVID-19, enrolled during active disease.

The DNA of the CDR3 is TGCAGCGTTGAAGTCTACGACAGCCTTAACTATGGCTACACCTTC. It is translated as CSVEVYDSLNYGYTF. V gene TRBV29-1 combines with J gene TRBJ1-2; D may be TRBD1 (5 bases). Germline V gene sequence: CDR1 SQVTM, CDR2 ANQGSEA. The CDR3 is 15 residues long. V was pared by 1 base and J by 1 base, with 13 bases between.

This chain links TRBV7-9 with TRBJ2-7, with TRBD1 as a possible D gene (5 bases). CDR3 size: 13 residues. The V gene's germline CDR1 is SEHNR and CDR2 FQNEAQ (reference sequence). V was trimmed by 7 bases and J by 2 bases, leaving 12 bases between them. Here the CDR3 reads CASNPGSTYEQYF. Here the CDR3 DNA reads TGTGCCAGCAACCCAGGGTCCACCTACGAGCAGTACTTC.

DNA for the CDR3: TGTGCCACCAGTGCCAGCGGGAACACCGGGGAGCTGTTTTTT. Translated, it gives CATSASGNTGELFF. V usage is TRBV24-1 and J usage is TRBJ2-2; weak D call: TRBD2 (5 bases). Trimming shortened V by 5 bases and J by 1 base, and 7 bases separated the two germline ends. CDR1 and CDR2 from the germline V gene are KGHDR and SFDVKD. The CDR3 is made up of 14 amino acids.

J is TRBJ2-7 and V is TRBV6-5; TRBD2 matches 7 bases. Per the germline V gene, CDR1 is MNHEY and CDR2 is SVGAGI. The CDR3 is 14 residues long. The V segment lost 6 bases and the J segment 0 bases; nucleotides outside the gene matches: 5. CDR3 in amino acids: CASRSGLLSYEQYF. The CDR3 bases are TGTGCCAGCAGGTCGGGACTACTCTCCTACGAGCAGTACTTC.